The clone carrying this T cell receptor (beta chain) has only a few counts. Antigen unknown. CDR1 and CDR2 from the germline V gene are MNHNS and SASEGT. The V and J ends lost 7 bases and 3 bases respectively, with 3 bases between them. This CDR3 has 10 amino acids. The data were obtained in a study of beta chain features in type 1 diabetes. Overall study results and limits: For Type 1 diabetes patients, all four CD4+ subsets carried TCRB CDR3s that were moderately but significantly shorter.

Isolated RNA was reverse transcribed in full, so expressed TCRB transcripts were sequenced. Assay used: immunoSEQ multiplex PCR; TCRdb lists only in-frame clones, some missing. The repertoire holds 810,000 or so clones, with roughly 15% as singletons. Sequencing was carried out using naive CD4+ T cells from blood. The receptor was derived from a woman aged 18-35 years in good health. V and J are TRBV6-1 and TRBJ1-1; D is unresolved. The CDR3 is CASIDTEAFF. The CDR3 coding sequence is TGTGCCAGCATTGACACTGAAGCTTTCTTT.